Each of the 21 T cell receptor beta chains below was sequenced from the same sample in a study of blood T cell repertoires in COVID-19. The method was immunoSEQ multiplex PCR; TCRdb's version includes in-frame clones alone and lacks a portion of them. The data show under 90,000 clones, with roughly 84% seen just once and about 2.9% held by the top ten. Sequences were obtained from peripheral blood. Receptors were obtained from a man aged 65-85 years with active or convalescent COVID-19.

The chain recombines TRBV6-1 with TRBJ1-1; D unresolved. Germline V lookup: CDR1 MNHNS, CDR2 SASEGT. This CDR3 comprises 13 residues. The V gene lost 1 base and the J gene lost 4 bases, with 7 bases spanning the gap. In DNA, the CDR3 is TGTGCCAGCAGTGAAGGGAGGGTCACTGAAGCTTTCTTT. Protein sequence: CASSEGRVTEAFF.

With respect to this clone: At one end the junction does not follow the germline gene, possibly because of a read error. This chain joins TRBV29-1 and TRBJ1-4; 7 bases map to TRBD1. This CDR3 spans 13 amino acids. Germline V lookup: CDR1 SQVTM, CDR2 ANQGSEA. CDR3: CSVGQASNGKLFF. CDR3 coding DNA: TGCAGCGTAGGACAGGCATCGAATGGAAAACTGTTTTTT.

This chain links TRBV27 with TRBJ1-3; 8 bases are a match to TRBD1. Looked up from germline, CDR1 is MNHEY and CDR2 is SMNVEV (reference sequence). This CDR3 spans 16 amino acids. Germline trimming cut 5 bases from V and 0 bases from J; bases unmatched to any gene: 6. The CDR3 spells CASSPAGGISGNTIYF. The CDR3 DNA sequence: TGTGCCAGCAGTCCCGCAGGGGGCATCTCTGGAAACACCATATATTTT.

This clone showed up just a few times. The rearrangement links TRBV28 to TRBJ1-5; 7 bases are shared with TRBD1. Losses at the gene ends were 5 bases for V and 8 bases for J; bases not matched to a gene: 6. Germline V gene lookup returns CDR1 MDHEN and CDR2 SYDVKM. There are 13 residues in the CDR3. The CDR3 protein is CASSPAGQEPQHF. DNA of the CDR3: TGTGCCAGCAGTCCCGCTGGACAGGAGCCCCAGCATTTT.

This clone was observed once. A junction end diverges from the germline sequence, so it may reflect a read error. The chain joins TRBV20-1 to TRBJ2-1, with 8 bases that match TRBD2. The CDR3 extends over 14 amino acids. Germline V lookup: CDR1 DFQATT, CDR2 SNEGSKA (reference sequence). The CDR3 DNA reads as TGCAGTGCTAGTTCCGGGAGGGCCTATAATGAGCAGTTCTTC. It is translated as CSASSGRAYNEQFF.

The rearrangement uses TRBV24-1 and TRBJ1-2; TRBD1 matches at 7 bases. The CDR3 runs 14 residues. J lost 4 bases, V lost 4 bases, and 5 bases had no gene match. Looked up from germline, CDR1 is KGHDR and CDR2 is SFDVKD. The CDR3 protein is CATSDPQGGYGYTF. CDR3 nucleotides: TGTGCCACCAGTGACCCCCAGGGGGGCTATGGCTACACCTTC.

The chain couples TRBV19 to TRBJ1-2, with a weak D call TRBD1 (5 bases). The germline V and J ends were trimmed by 3 bases and 6 bases, with 11 bases remaining between them. The CDR3 totals 13 residues. Germline V gene lookup returns CDR1 LNHDA and CDR2 SQIVND (reference sequence). This CDR3 is CASSMQGGHGYTF. In DNA, the CDR3 is TGTGCCAGTAGTATGCAGGGCGGCCATGGCTACACCTTC.

The J gene is TRBJ1-2, the V gene TRBV12-3 or TRBV12-4; possible D gene TRBD1, 6 bases. The CDR3 has 13 residues. V was clipped by 5 bases and J by 8 bases, with 15 bases between them. The chain's CDR3 is CASSQIQGMGYTF. For the CDR3, the DNA is TGTGCCAGCAGTCAAATACAGGGAATGGGCTACACCTTC.

The rearrangement joins TRBV23-1 to TRBJ1-5; no definite D call. TRBV23-1 is assigned to the ORF class and has an uncertain function. V lost 3 bases, J lost 5 bases, and 14 bases lay in between. This CDR3 region has 15 residues. Written as DNA, the CDR3 is TGCGCCAGCAGTCACCCCGTGGGAGGCTATCAGCCCCAGCATTTT. Translation gives CASSHPVGGYQPQHF.

The chain is built from TRBV11-2 and TRBJ2-5, with 7 bases matching TRBD2. The CDR3 consists of 15 residues. V shed 5 bases and J 4 bases; nucleotides not matched to a gene: 10. The germline CDR1 and CDR2 sequences are SGHAT and FQNNGV. The CDR3 nucleotides are TGTGCCAGCAGCATACCGGGACTAAGGGGAGAGACCCAGTACTTC. This translates into CASSIPGLRGETQYF.

The CDR3 DNA follows: TGTGCCAGCTCACCACCGGGGACAGGGGGAACCACTGAAGCTTTCTTT. Its translation: CASSPPGTGGTTEAFF. This chain connects TRBV18 to TRBJ1-1, with 11 bases matching TRBD1. The CDR3 totals 16 residues. Germline V gives CDR1 KGHSH, CDR2 LQKENI. J lost 4 bases, V lost 0 bases, and 4 bases had no gene match.

The chain uses TRBV10-2 and TRBJ1-1, with TRBD1 identical over 8 bases. Germline assignment: CDR1 WSHSY and CDR2 SAAADI. The junction had 3 bases not matched to a gene; V was cut back by 4 bases and J by 8 bases. CDR3 length equals 12 residues. The CDR3 loop reads CASSGNRGEAFF. In nucleotides, the CDR3 is TGCGCCAGCAGTGGGAACAGGGGGGAAGCTTTCTTT.

This clone was counted a single time. V usage is TRBV9 and J usage is TRBJ2-1, with 8 bases identical to TRBD2. V trimming: 5 bases; J trimming: 0 bases; junction bases outside the gene matches: 4. CDR1 SGDLS and CDR2 YYNGEE come from the germline V gene. The CDR3 runs to 15 residues. The CDR3 loop is CASSPREGSYNEQFF. The CDR3, as DNA: TGTGCCAGCAGTCCCCGGGAGGGCTCCTACAATGAGCAGTTCTTC. Looking up the rest from reference TRBV9 and TRBJ2-1 gives the full variable domain: DSGVTQTPKHLITATGQRVTLRCSPRSGDLSVYWYQQSLDQGLQFLIQYYNGEERAKGNILERFSAQQFPDLHSELNLSSLELGDSALYFCASSPREGSYNEQFFGPGTRLTVL.

CDR3 region: CASSIDGAYNSPLHF. CDR3 coding DNA: TGTGCCAGTAGTATAGATGGAGCTTATAATTCACCCCTCCACTTT. The chain has TRBV19 and TRBJ1-6; no reliable D call. The CDR3 length is 15 residues. Trimming cost V 0 bases and J 4 bases, with 7 bases left between them. Per the germline V gene, CDR1 is LNHDA and CDR2 is SQIVND (reference sequence).

The V and J genes are TRBV4-2 and TRBJ1-3; 8 positions agree with TRBD1. Germline CDR1 LGHNA, CDR2 YNFKEQ. This CDR3 spans 13 amino acids. The J segment lost 6 bases and the V segment lost 4 bases, leaving 2 bases of the junction unmatched. CDR3 loop: CASSPDRANTIYF. As DNA, the CDR3 is TGTGCCAGCAGCCCGGACAGGGCAAACACCATATATTTT.

This clone was recorded once. The rearrangement uses TRBV20-1 and TRBJ2-5; maybe TRBD2 (5 bases). This CDR3 comprises 16 residues. Germline CDR1 DFQATT, CDR2 SNEGSKA (reference sequence). With 3 bases removed from V and 2 bases from J, the gap between germline ends came to 19 bases. CDR3 in amino acids: CSASAGTRNLQETQYF. CDR3 bases: TGCAGTGCTAGTGCGGGTACCCGCAACCTTCAAGAGACCCAGTACTTC.

The chain joins TRBV2 to TRBJ2-6, with D tentatively TRBD2 (6 bases). V was trimmed by 7 bases and J by 4 bases, leaving 8 bases between them. Per germline, CDR1 SNHLY and CDR2 FYNNEI. CDR3 size: 13 residues. CDR3 region: CASTGVGANVLTF. CDR3 DNA: TGTGCCAGCACGGGGGTCGGGGCCAACGTCCTGACTTTC.

This chain links TRBV4-1 with TRBJ1-2; a weak D match, TRBD1 (5 bases). The CDR3 totals 15 residues. CDR1 and CDR2 (germline): MGHRA, YSYEKL. Trimming pared 0 bases from V and 6 bases from J, leaving 14 bases between. DNA of the CDR3: TGCGCCAGCAGCCAAGATTTAGGGGTGCCGGATGGCTACACCTTC. Its protein product is CASSQDLGVPDGYTF.

This chain connects TRBV27 to TRBJ1-2; the match to TRBD1 covers 9 bases. CDR1 and CDR2 from the germline V gene are MNHEY and SMNVEV (reference sequence). Germline trimming cut 7 bases from V and 2 bases from J; bases unmatched to any gene: 2. The CDR3 has 13 residues. Here the CDR3 reads CASTTGGNYGYTF. CDR3 sequence (DNA): TGTGCCAGCACCACAGGGGGCAACTATGGCTACACCTTC.

V usage is TRBV19 and J usage is TRBJ2-2, with 10 bases matching TRBD1. This CDR3 contains 15 residues. V lost 10 bases, J lost 9 bases, and 14 bases stayed unmatched. The germline CDR1 and CDR2 sequences are LNHDA and SQIVND (reference sequence). In DNA, the CDR3 is TGTGCCACGGGCTACACCGGGACAGGGGACCGGGAGCTGTTTTTT. Translating gives CATGYTGTGDRELFF. Complete variable domain (other parts from reference TRBV19 and TRBJ2-2): DGGITQSPKYLFRKEGQNVTLSCEQNLNHDAMYWYRQDPGQGLRLIYYSQIVNDFQKGDIAEGYSVSREKKESFPLTVTSAQKNPTAFYLCATGYTGTGDRELFFGEGSRLTVL.

The J gene is TRBJ2-5, the V gene TRBV12-3 or TRBV12-4, with D tentatively TRBD1 (5 bases). The CDR3 consists of 13 residues. The V gene lost 3 bases and the J gene lost 3 bases, with 8 bases spanning the gap. CDR3 sequence: CASSFLREETQYF. CDR3 in DNA: TGTGCCAGCAGTTTTCTCAGGGAAGAGACCCAGTACTTC.